This entry features one TCR beta chain sequence. No cognate antigen has been identified for it. One base away there is no much larger clone; base qualities are not given. The data derive from a study of CD8+ T cells in alopecia areata listed by TCRdb under 2018. Turning to the overall study: The treated patients, all with moderate-to-severe alopecia areata, were enrolled in an open-label pilot trial of oral tofacitinib given at 5 to 10 mg twice daily. In both human patients and the C3H/HeJ mouse model, the study applied high-throughput TCRbeta sequencing to look at T cell clonal expansion in alopecia areata. The SALT score, which quantifies the percentage of affected scalp surface area, was used to measure disease severity in treated patients. Tofacitinib was administered for 6 to 18 months, and 6 months of follow-up off drug were then conducted to assess delayed response and recurrence. Tofacitinib-treated patients had biopsies at baseline and at 4 and 24 weeks of treatment, with a later scalp biopsy in several patients. In humans, TCRbeta sequencing was performed on scalp tissue and on sorted CD4+ and CD8+ peripheral blood T cells from healthy controls and from patients with patchy or totalis/universalis alopecia areata. Clonality in the scalp was compared among normal scalp (n=4), patchy alopecia areata scalp (n=8), and alopecia totalis/universalis scalp (n=8). The RNA source kit depended on sample type: the PAXgene miRNA kit for fixed scalp, the miRNeasy kit for PBMCs, and the RNeasy kit for mouse skin. TCRbeta CDR3 regions were amplified by immunoSEQ multiplex PCR using 35 Vbeta forward and 13 Jbeta reverse primers.

Overall study results and their limits: Scalp TCR repertoire analysis is complicated because resident alphabeta T cells in normal human skin are also sequenced, whereas mouse skin is dominated by gammadelta T cells. TCR sequences shared between patients were less clear than in mice, possibly partly because of HLA diversity in the patient population. Higher clonality and more expanded CD8+ clones were observed in lesional scalp than in normal scalp, particularly in alopecia totalis/universalis, a finding suggestive of antigenic drive. With tofacitinib, both scalp clonality and the number of expanded CD8+ clones among the top 100 scalp clones went down significantly. Because the treated cohort was small and included a single nonresponder, larger studies are needed to assess links between baseline CD8+ expansion and response. Many expanded lesional clones persisted in scalp and blood during tofacitinib treatment, which may partly explain relapse after stopping treatment.

To prepare the library, the immunoSEQ multiplex PCR assay was applied. RNA was extracted from all samples and reverse transcribed into cDNA, which served as template for TCR sequencing. SuperScript III was used for first-strand cDNA synthesis, primed with a 2:1 mix of oligo-dT and random hexamers. Amplification bias was assessed with a synthetic immune receptor repertoire, and residual bias was removed computationally. Per the authors' processing: After raw reads were preprocessed to remove errors, the CDR3 was defined following IMGT conventions as running from the conserved cysteine to phenylalanine. Clonality was computed as 1 minus the Shannon entropy, with the entropy normalized by log2 of the number of productive unique TCRs. Whether scalp clones were CD4 or CD8 was inferred by matching scalp TCRbeta sequences against CD4 and CD8 repertoires sorted from blood. Entries here come from immuneACCESS through TCRdb and include only in-frame sequences with V and J called. Some clones fail to appear in such tables; in the studies checked, an unresolved V gene covers under half of the shortfall, and the cause of the remainder is unknown. D and trimming were read from the DNA, whereas the V and J calls and clone size are those reported in that table. Across this sample there are about 110,000 clones, with roughly 55% seen only once. The top ten clonotypes cover 12% of the sample.

The sample's time point label, in plain terms: around 22 weeks on oral tofacitinib. The treatment or condition label of this sample denotes: oral pan-JAK inhibitor, 5-10 mg twice daily. Lesional scalp punch biopsies and peripheral blood were collected from alopecia areata patients. PBMCs were isolated by density centrifugation and stained for CD3, CD4 and CD8, and CD4+ and CD8+ T cells were sorted on a FACSAria. In the germline V gene, CDR1 corresponds to SGHDT and CDR2 to YYEEEE. V is pared back by 5 bases and J by 1 base, with 21 bases lying between the germline termini. Reading from cysteine to phenylalanine, the CDR3 counts 17 amino acids. Only the CDR3 DNA stays, 51 bases, in frame from base 1.

The input for sequencing was CD8+ T cells sorted from blood, taken at week 24, from a patient treated with tofacitinib. The receptor was derived from a human donor with alopecia areata. The V and J segments used are TRBV5-6 and TRBJ1-1; the D segment could be TRBD1, given 5 matching bases. The DNA is as follows: TGTGCCAGCAGTTCGGACGTGGTCAGGGCCCCGAACACTGAAGCTTTCTTT. It codes for CASSSDVVRAPNTEAFF. The variable domain in full, with residues beyond the CDR3 obtained from the reference TRBV5-6 and TRBJ1-1 genes, is DAGVTQSPTHLIKTRGQQVTLRCSPKSGHDTVSWYQQALGQGPQFIFQYYEEEERQRGNFPDRFSGHQFPNYSSELNVNALLLGDSALYLCASSSDVVRAPNTEAFFGQGTRLTVV.